The present T cell receptor beta chain was sequenced within a study of neurological immune-mediated disorders. The germline CDR1 and CDR2 sequences are MNHEY and SVGEGT. This CDR3 has 15 residues. Trimming pared 7 bases from V and 2 bases from J, leaving 17 bases between. One entry per CDR3 protein, called by TCRdb with MiXCR from the 5' RACE reads. Counted here are 80,000 to 85,000 distinct CDR3 sequences, 2% to 3% occurring once; the ten biggest clones make up 1.1%. There are many counts of this clonotype. Sequencing used PBMCs. The chain uses TRBV6-2 or TRBV6-3 and TRBJ1-2; D is possibly TRBD1 (6 bases). The sequence was obtained from a woman in her 30s with multiple sclerosis. CDR3 sequence: CASTSLEGGNYGYTF. Here the CDR3 DNA reads TGTGCCAGCACTTCCCTCGAGGGGGGGAACTATGGCTACACCTTC.